The text below deals with one TCR beta chain. These data originate in a study of blood T cell repertoires in COVID-19. Background on the study: The samples span acute and convalescent COVID-19 from the United States, Italy and Spain.

The repertoire was sequenced with immunoSEQ multiplex PCR; TCRdb's copy has only in-frame clones and lacks some. The table has around 69,000 clones, 89% seen once. The ends were cut back, 1 base at V and 7 bases at J, with 7 bases in the middle. This CDR3 comprises 11 residues. Per germline, CDR1 DFQATT and CDR2 SNEGSKA (reference sequence). The sequence came from a woman aged 50 to 60 with active COVID-19. Sequencing was performed on peripheral blood. The rearrangement links TRBV20-1 to TRBJ2-5; D may be TRBD1 (6 bases). CDR3 sequence (DNA): TGCAGTGCTAGAGCGGACAGGACCCAGTACTTC. Its translation: CSARADRTQYF.